This TCR beta chain was obtained from a study of T cell responses to AZD1222 COVID-19 vaccine. Germline V gene data show CDR1 as KGHDR and CDR2 as SFDVKD. V was pared by 7 bases and J by 4 bases, with 12 bases between. This CDR3 has 13 amino acids. Assay used: immunoSEQ multiplex PCR; TCRdb lists only in-frame clones, some missing. This sample yields about 150,000 clones, of which 94% are seen a single time; over 0.95% belongs to the top ten. This clone was detected only once. The chain is built from TRBV24-1 and TRBJ1-2, with unresolved D. The starting material was peripheral blood, obtained on day 0 of AZD1222 vaccination. This clonotype originated in an adult in good health. The DNA of the CDR3 is TGTGCCACCAGCGCCGGGCCCCTCTATGGCTACACCTTC. Encoded protein: CATSAGPLYGYTF.